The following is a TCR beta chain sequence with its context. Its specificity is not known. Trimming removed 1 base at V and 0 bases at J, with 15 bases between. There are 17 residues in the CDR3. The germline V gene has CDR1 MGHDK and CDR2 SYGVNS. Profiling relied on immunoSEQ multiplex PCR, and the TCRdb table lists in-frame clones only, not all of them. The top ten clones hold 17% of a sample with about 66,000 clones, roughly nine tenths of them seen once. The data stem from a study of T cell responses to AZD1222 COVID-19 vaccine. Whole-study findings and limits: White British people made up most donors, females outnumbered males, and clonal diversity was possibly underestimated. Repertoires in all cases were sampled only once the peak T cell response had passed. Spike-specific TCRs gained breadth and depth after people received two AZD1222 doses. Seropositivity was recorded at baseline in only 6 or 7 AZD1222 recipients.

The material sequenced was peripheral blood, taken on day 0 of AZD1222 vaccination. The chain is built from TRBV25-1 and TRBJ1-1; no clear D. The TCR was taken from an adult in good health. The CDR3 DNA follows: TGTGCCAGCAGTGAATTGCGTTGGGGAAACATGAACACTGAAGCTTTCTTT. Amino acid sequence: CASSELRWGNMNTEAFF.